These 9 T cell receptor beta chains originate from one sample sequenced in a study of T cell repertoires in cytomegalovirus infection. TCRdb reanalysed the reads using MiXCR and keeps one entry per CDR3 protein. The sample has around 530,000 distinct CDR3 sequences; 26% are singletons. The sequencing sample was made of PBMCs. These receptors originate from a human donor in good health (CMV status not recorded). Some clones in this sample may be carry-over from other donors' samples.

The V and J genes are TRBV29-1 and TRBJ1-1; no clear D. The V end was cut by 2 bases, the J end by 5 bases, with 6 bases between. Germline lookup yields CDR1 SQVTM and CDR2 ANQGSEA. This CDR3 has 11 amino acids. This CDR3 reads CSVEYGTEAFF. CDR3 coding DNA: TGCAGCGTTGAATACGGGACTGAAGCTTTCTTT.

The CDR3 is CASSLSLRLAGEAKNIQYF. In nucleotides, the CDR3 is TGTGCCAGCAGTTTATCGTTACGACTAGCGGGAGAAGCCAAAAACATTCAGTACTTC. The genes are TRBV27 and TRBJ2-4; 12 bases align to TRBD2. J was trimmed by 0 bases and V by 0 bases; bases with no gene match: 6. CDR1 and CDR2 from the germline V gene are MNHEY and SMNVEV (reference sequence). The CDR3 has 19 residues.

The rearrangement uses TRBV10-3 and TRBJ1-1; tentatively, D is TRBD1 (6 bases). Trimming pared 3 bases from V and 5 bases from J, leaving 10 bases between. Looked up from germline, CDR1 is ENHRY and CDR2 is SYGVKD. This CDR3 has 13 residues. The CDR3 loop reads CAISDAGETEAFF. For the CDR3, the DNA is TGTGCCATCAGTGATGCAGGGGAGACTGAAGCTTTCTTT.

This clonotype was recorded a few times. V is TRBV4-3 and J is TRBJ1-5, with D unresolved. The V gene lost 5 bases and the J gene lost 7 bases, with 12 bases spanning the gap. Germline V lookup: CDR1 LGHNA, CDR2 YSLEER. CDR3 length: 13 residues. Here the CDR3 reads CASSIWLGQPQHF. The CDR3 bases are TGCGCCAGCAGCATCTGGTTGGGACAGCCCCAGCATTTT.

This clonotype appeared many times. Sequence at one end of the junction differs from germline and may be a read error. The CDR3 region is CASSLGAITSNQPQHF. CDR3 nucleotides: TGTGCCAGCAGTTTAGGGGCCATTACTAGCAATCAGCCCCAGCATTTT. The gene calls are TRBV7-8 and TRBJ1-5, with a possible D match to TRBD1 (5 bases). The CDR3 runs 16 residues. Germline V CDR1 and CDR2: SGHVS, FQNEAQ.

The chain carries TRBV2 and TRBJ1-4; 7 bases map to TRBD1. V was pared by 8 bases and J by 3 bases, with 9 bases of the junction left unmatched. Per the germline V gene, CDR1 is SNHLY and CDR2 is FYNNEI. The CDR3 contains 15 residues. The DNA for the CDR3 is TGTGCCAGCGGTCCCGGGACAGTTGCTAATGAAAAACTGTTTTTT. The encoded protein is CASGPGTVANEKLFF.

The chain employs TRBV28 and TRBJ1-4; possibly TRBD1 for D (5 bases). CDR3 length: 14 residues. Trimming left V 7 bases short and J 2 bases short, with 11 bases between. Germline V lookup: CDR1 MDHEN, CDR2 SYDVKM. The CDR3 is CASNWGRTNEKLFF. The CDR3 DNA reads TGTGCCAGCAACTGGGGACGGACTAATGAAAAACTGTTTTTT.

Of note for this clonotype: One end of the junction fails to match germline, which may point to a read error. The chain employs TRBV28 and TRBJ1-2, with D possibly being TRBD1 (5 bases). CDR1 MDHEN and CDR2 SYDVKM come from the germline V gene. The CDR3 runs to 13 residues. The CDR3 is CASGLPDTYGYTF. CDR3 bases: TGTGCCAGCGGTTTACCGGACACCTATGGCTACACCTTC.

This chain joins TRBV5-6 and TRBJ2-5; weak D call: TRBD2 (5 bases). The V and J ends lost 1 base and 7 bases respectively, with 17 bases between them. Germline-derived CDR1 and CDR2 are SGHDT and YYEEEE. The length of the CDR3 is 15 residues. The CDR3 coding sequence is TGTGCCAGCAGCTTGTTAGGGCAACCTGAGGGGACCCAGTACTTC. It codes for CASSLLGQPEGTQYF.